The present entry profiles one TCR beta chain with its context. Data came from immunoSEQ multiplex PCR; TCRdb stores just in-frame clones and leaves some out. This table has fewer than 30,000 clones, about 88% appearing once. The sample originates from a study of T cells in localized non-small cell lung cancer. Looked up from germline, CDR1 is SGHVS and CDR2 is FQNEAQ. V lost 5 bases and J lost 0; bases outside the gene matches: 2. The CDR3 runs 15 residues. The V and J genes are TRBV7-8 and TRBJ1-2, with 11 bases matching TRBD1. This sequence originates from a female donor over 55 with stage II squamous cell lung carcinoma. Sequencing used peripheral blood, obtained before any cancer treatment. The CDR3 DNA is TGTGCCAGCAGCCTGGGACAGGGGGCTAACTATGGCTACACCTTC. It encodes CASSLGQGANYGYTF.